The clone carrying this T cell receptor (beta chain) appeared many times. This entry belongs to a study of CD8+CD57+ T cells in acquired aplastic anemia. The study profiled TCR beta VDJ and CDR3 using genomic DNA as template. Each CDR3 protein gets one entry after TCRdb re-called the reads with MiXCR. The data show approximately 130,000 distinct CDR3 sequences, more than 35% seen once. This sequence originates from a human donor in good health, serving as a control. The material sequenced was sorted CD4+, CD8+, or CD8+CD57+ T cells (not recorded which) from PBMCs.

CDR3 in DNA: TGTGCCTGGAGTCAAGAGCGGGCGGAATATGGCTACACCTTC. Amino acid sequence: CAWSQERAEYGYTF. The V call is TRBV30, the J call TRBJ1-2; D ambiguous. V lost 2 bases to trimming and J lost 5 bases, with 15 bases between them. Per the germline V gene, CDR1 is GTSNPN and CDR2 is SVGIG (reference sequence). The CDR3 runs 14 residues.